This T cell receptor (beta chain) was identified during a study of siplizumab effects on memory and regulatory T cells. Study-wide results and caveats: A significant reduction in alloreactive sequences traceable to unstimulated CD4+ memory cells was produced by siplizumab. Naive T cells seemed more diverse than memory cells and seemed major alloresponse contributors. Neither a naive nor a memory phenotype was assignable to roughly 75-96% of proliferating CD4+ or CD8+ clones.

A word on this clone: Its antigen is unidentified.

The CDR3 contains 14 residues. With 2 bases removed from V and 1 base from J, the gap between germline ends came to 9 bases. Germline-derived CDR1 and CDR2 are SGHRS and YFSETQ. The assay looked at about 10^5 TCR templates in each sample. Clones were sequenced by immunoSEQ multiplex PCR, and TCRdb holds only the in-frame ones, with some missing. The profile shows roughly 92,000 clones, 94% of them singletons. Material: non-Treg CD4+ T cells sorted from blood. The origin of this receptor is a human donor in good health. The V gene is TRBV5-1, the J gene TRBJ2-5; tentative D call: TRBD1 (5 bases). The CDR3 protein is CASSFTDSQETQYF. The CDR3 DNA reads as TGCGCCAGCAGCTTTACCGACAGCCAAGAGACCCAGTACTTC.